Detailed here is one T cell receptor beta chain. Here immunoSEQ multiplex PCR was the method, and the copy in TCRdb shows in-frame clones only, minus some. The sample carries 300,000 to 400,000 clones, over 75% recorded once. V lost 2 bases to trimming and J lost 7 bases, with 18 bases between them. Germline V gene data show CDR1 as SGDLS and CDR2 as YYNGEE. The CDR3 runs to 16 residues. The source of the sample is a study of blood T cell repertoires in COVID-19. Background on the study: Spain, Italy and the United States supplied samples that represented acute and convalescent COVID-19.

The clonotype originates from a woman aged 45-65 years who had recovered from COVID-19. This sequence joins TRBV9 and TRBJ1-4, with unresolved D. Sequencing was done on a sample of peripheral blood. The CDR3 here is CASSVGRAGSGEKLFF. The DNA for the CDR3 is TGTGCCAGCAGCGTGGGTCGGGCCGGGAGTGGTGAAAAACTGTTTTTT.